These T cell receptor beta chains were read from a single sample in a study of blood T cell repertoires in COVID-19. TCRdb's copy holds only in-frame clones and misses some; the assay was immunoSEQ multiplex PCR. The data contain approximately 260,000 clones, roughly 83% of them seen just once; the ten biggest clones take up 3.5% to 5.5%. The specimen was peripheral blood. The source of these receptors is a man aged 55 to 69 who had recovered from COVID-19. Each CDR3 is given with its conserved first and last residue. The listing skips clone size in some rows; elsewhere it reads once, few, many or a size class.

>few|TRBV5-5|TRBJ2-7
CASSSPGGWEYF
>NA|TRBV11-2|TRBJ1-2
CASSKPDRAYGYTF
>few|TRBV6-6|TRBJ2-7
CASGGASQEQYF
>once|TRBV6-5|TRBJ2-3
CASSGGQGITQYF
>NA|TRBV6-6|TRBJ1-5
CASTTGGFNQPQHF
>NA|TRBV19|TRBJ1-1
CASKNIRGNTEAFF
>NA|TRBV19|TRBJ2-5
CASSTGAQETQYF
>NA|TRBV5-4|TRBJ2-5
CASSLGQQETQYF
>NA|TRBV18|TRBJ1-2
CASSPQRHRGEANYGYTF
>NA|TRBV11-2|TRBJ2-5
CASSIRPRGETQYF
>NA|TRBV7-6|TRBJ2-3
CASSPRRARASSTDTQYF
>NA|TRBV10-3|TRBJ2-3
CAIGRGALGMTTDTQYF
>NA|TRBV10-2|TRBJ2-1
CASNPSGSGGVQFF
>NA|TRBV29-1|TRBJ2-5
CSVERGKRGWGETQYF
>NA|TRBV7-3|TRBJ2-6
CASSYGHSGANVLTF
>NA|TRBV27|TRBJ2-5
CASRPDRVLQETQYF
>once|TRBV15|TRBJ2-7
CATRLSGWDYEQYF
>once|TRBV5-4|TRBJ1-1
CASSLGGLNTEAFF
>NA|TRBV18|TRBJ2-1
CASSQADEQFF
>NA|TRBV5-1|TRBJ1-4
CASSPNRGTNEKLFF
>NA|TRBV18|TRBJ2-1
CASSPQLTGGAYNEQFF
>NA|TRBV28|TRBJ2-2
CASSRPGTGSGELFF
>NA|TRBV24-1|TRBJ2-5
CATTTSGEETQYF
>NA|TRBV19|TRBJ2-2
CASSTRGTSGNTGELFF
>NA|TRBV5-6|TRBJ2-1
CASSFSVAYNEQFF
>many|TRBV7-6|TRBJ2-7
CASSLRWGRLYEQYF
>NA|TRBV2|TRBJ1-2
CASRGTGGYDGYTF
>NA|TRBV5-6|TRBJ2-7
CASSFQALSFYEQYF
>NA|TRBV5-1|TRBJ1-3
CASSLRGDRGTGNTIYF